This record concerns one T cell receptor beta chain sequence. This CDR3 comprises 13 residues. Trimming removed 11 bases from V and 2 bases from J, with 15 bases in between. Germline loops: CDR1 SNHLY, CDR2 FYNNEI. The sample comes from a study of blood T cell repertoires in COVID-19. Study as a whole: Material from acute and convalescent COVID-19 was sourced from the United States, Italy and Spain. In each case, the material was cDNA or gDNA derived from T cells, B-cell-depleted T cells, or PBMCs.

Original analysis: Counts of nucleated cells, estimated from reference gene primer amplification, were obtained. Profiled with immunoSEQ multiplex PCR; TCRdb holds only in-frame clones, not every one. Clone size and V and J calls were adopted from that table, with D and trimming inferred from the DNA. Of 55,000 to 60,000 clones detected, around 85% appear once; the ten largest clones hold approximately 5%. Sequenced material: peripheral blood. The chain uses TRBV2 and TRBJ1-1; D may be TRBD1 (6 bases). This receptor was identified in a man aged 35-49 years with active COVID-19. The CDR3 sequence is CAARQADNTEAFF. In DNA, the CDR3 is TGTGCCGCCCGACAGGCAGACAACACTGAAGCTTTCTTT.